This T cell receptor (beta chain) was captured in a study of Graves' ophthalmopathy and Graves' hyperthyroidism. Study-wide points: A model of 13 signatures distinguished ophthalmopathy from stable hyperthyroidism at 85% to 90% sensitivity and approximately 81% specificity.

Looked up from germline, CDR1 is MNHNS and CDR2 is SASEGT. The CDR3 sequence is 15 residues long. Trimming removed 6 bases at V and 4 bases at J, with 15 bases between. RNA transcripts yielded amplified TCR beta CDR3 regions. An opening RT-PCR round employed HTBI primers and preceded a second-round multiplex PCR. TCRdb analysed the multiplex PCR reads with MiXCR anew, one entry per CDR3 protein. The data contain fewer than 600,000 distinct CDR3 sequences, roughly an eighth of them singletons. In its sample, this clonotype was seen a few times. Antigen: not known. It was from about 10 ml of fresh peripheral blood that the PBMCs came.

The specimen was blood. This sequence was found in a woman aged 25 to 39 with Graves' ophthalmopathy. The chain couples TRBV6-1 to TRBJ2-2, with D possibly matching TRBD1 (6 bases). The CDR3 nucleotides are TGTGCCAGCAGACCACAGGGACGCGGCACCGGGGAGCTGTTTTTT. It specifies CASRPQGRGTGELFF.